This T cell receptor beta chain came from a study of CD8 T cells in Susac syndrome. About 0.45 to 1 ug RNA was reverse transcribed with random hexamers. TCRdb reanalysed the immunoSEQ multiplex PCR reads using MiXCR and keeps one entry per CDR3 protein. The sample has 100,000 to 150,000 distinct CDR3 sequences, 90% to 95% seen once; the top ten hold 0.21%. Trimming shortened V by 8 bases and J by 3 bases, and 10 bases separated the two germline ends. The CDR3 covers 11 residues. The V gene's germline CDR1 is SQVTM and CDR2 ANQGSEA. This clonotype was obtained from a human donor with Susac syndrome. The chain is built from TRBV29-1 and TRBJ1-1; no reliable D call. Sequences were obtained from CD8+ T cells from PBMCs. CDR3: CSHMGYTEAFF. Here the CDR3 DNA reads TGCAGCCACATGGGGTACACTGAAGCTTTCTTT.